This T cell receptor beta chain was profiled in a study of Graves' ophthalmopathy and Graves' hyperthyroidism. In the study overall: The blood sample was drawn at first diagnosis and before any treatment.

This clonotype was recorded many times. Looked up from germline, CDR1 is MNHEY and CDR2 is SVGAGI. CDR3 length: 15 amino acids. J was trimmed by 4 bases and V by 2 bases; bases with no gene match: 3. Transcripts of RNA were the source for amplifying TCR beta CDR3 regions. RT-PCR with HTBI primers came first, then second-round multiplex PCR. TCRdb independently ran MiXCR on the multiplex PCR reads; one entry per CDR3 protein. The repertoire includes roughly 500,000 distinct CDR3 sequences, about an eighth of them detected once, and over 7.5% sits in the top ten. This TCR was recovered from a woman in her twenties or thirties with Graves' ophthalmopathy. This sequence joins TRBV6-5 and TRBJ2-7, with 12 bases that match TRBD2. Source material: blood. This CDR3 is CASSYQTSGRYEQYF. CDR3 nucleotide sequence: TGTGCCAGCAGTTACCAGACTAGCGGGAGATACGAGCAGTACTTC.